These 15 T cell receptor beta chains share one sample of origin, sequenced in a study of T cell responses to AZD1222 COVID-19 vaccine. Using immunoSEQ multiplex PCR, the repertoire was profiled, and TCRdb retains in-frame clones only, with some absent. The top ten hold 20% of the sample, which has tens of thousands of clones, about 79% seen once. The sequencing here drew on peripheral blood, taken on day 0 of AZD1222 vaccination. The origin of the receptors is an adult in good health.

The chain is built from TRBV2 and TRBJ1-6; D gene uncertain. The CDR3 is 16 residues long. CDR1 is SNHLY, CDR2 FYNNEI, per germline. V was cut by 6 bases and J by 6 bases, with 18 bases left in between. The CDR3 loop is CASSRIPQASNSPLHF. CDR3 coding DNA: TGTGCCAGCAGCCGAATCCCCCAGGCTAGTAATTCACCCCTCCACTTT. Filled out from reference TRBV2 and TRBJ1-6, the complete variable domain reads EPEVTQTPSHQVTQMGQEVILRCVPISNHLYFYWYRQILGQKVEFLVSFYNNEISEKSEIFDDQFSVERPDGSNFTLKIRSTKLEDSAMYFCASSRIPQASNSPLHFGNGTRLTVT.

This chain joins TRBV5-1 and TRBJ2-7, with D possibly TRBD1 on 6 matching bases. V was cut by 5 bases and J by 9 bases, with 24 bases left in between. Germline CDR1 is SGHRS and CDR2 is YFSETQ. This CDR3 has 15 residues. CDR3 in DNA: TGCGCCAGCAGACCCACCGGGACATCGGTCGAAGGGCAGTACTTC. Translation: CASRPTGTSVEGQYF. The entire variable domain, with the rest obtained from reference TRBV5-1 and TRBJ2-7, is as follows: KAGVTQTPRYLIKTRGQQVTLSCSPISGHRSVSWYQQTPGQGLQFLFEYFSETQRNKGNFPGRFSGRQFSNSRSEMNVSTLELGDSALYLCASRPTGTSVEGQYFGPGTRLTVT.

The chain employs TRBV7-2 and TRBJ2-1, with 9 bases fitting TRBD2. The CDR3 has 15 residues. Per the germline V gene, CDR1 is SGHTA and CDR2 is FQGNSA. Trimming cost V 1 base and J 7 bases; bases outside gene matches: 5. The CDR3 spells CASSLVAGEFNEQFF. The CDR3 bases are TGTGCCAGCAGCTTAGTAGCGGGAGAGTTTAATGAGCAGTTCTTC.

The J gene is TRBJ2-2, the V gene TRBV5-1; D is undetermined. This CDR3 spans 16 amino acids. The germline V gene encodes CDR1 SGHRS and CDR2 YFSETQ. V shed 5 bases and J shed 0 bases, with 14 bases lying between them. The CDR3 protein is CASSFLSPSNTGELFF. The CDR3 nucleotides are TGCGCCAGCAGTTTTTTGAGTCCTTCGAACACCGGGGAGCTGTTTTTT.

The chain joins TRBV6-2 or TRBV6-3 to TRBJ1-1; no reliable D call. The CDR3 extends over 17 amino acids. Germline CDR1 reads MNHEY; CDR2 reads SVGEGT. V was shortened by 0 bases and J by 0 bases, with 14 bases between the two germline ends. CDR3 sequence (DNA): TGTGCCAGCAGTTACTCGGGGTTTCGGGGTATGAACACTGAAGCTTTCTTT. Protein product: CASSYSGFRGMNTEAFF.

The chain combines TRBV13 with TRBJ1-2, with 8 bases lining up with TRBD1. With 3 bases clipped from V and 12 bases from J, the junction kept 6 bases outside the gene matches. CDR1 and CDR2 from the germline V gene are PRHDT and FYEKMQ (reference sequence). The CDR3 runs to 12 residues. CDR3 amino acids: CASSFLTGDHTF. The CDR3 DNA follows: TGTGCCAGCAGCTTCTTGACAGGGGATCACACCTTC.

This clone was detected only once. The rearrangement uses TRBV5-1 and TRBJ2-1; 8 bases align to TRBD1. The CDR3 totals 15 residues. Germline CDR1 is SGHRS and CDR2 is YFSETQ. Unmatched junction bases numbered 2, after V lost 3 bases and J lost 0 bases. The CDR3 loop reads CASSWTGSSYNEQFF. The CDR3, as DNA: TGCGCCAGCAGCTGGACAGGGAGCTCCTACAATGAGCAGTTCTTC.

The chain combines TRBV11-3 with TRBJ2-3; D not certain. This CDR3 spans 17 amino acids. Germline lookup yields CDR1 SGHNT and CDR2 YENEEA. V was trimmed by 5 bases and J by 6 bases, leaving 24 bases between them. CDR3 in DNA: TGTGCCAGCAGCCCGATAGGAGCGATCTTCCGTGGGGATACGCAGTATTTT. It is translated as CASSPIGAIFRGDTQYF.

CDR3 in DNA: TGTGCCATCAGTGAAGAGGGGGGCTCCTACAATGAGCAGTTCTTC. Protein product: CAISEEGGSYNEQFF. The V and J genes are TRBV10-3 and TRBJ2-1, with D perhaps matching TRBD1 or TRBD2 (6 bases each). Germline-derived CDR1 and CDR2 are ENHRY and SYGVKD. The CDR3 covers 15 residues. V lost 3 bases, J lost 0 bases, and 9 bases lay in between.

This rearrangement joins TRBV6-5 to TRBJ1-1; no firm D call. The V end was cut by 0 bases, the J end by 3 bases, with 11 bases between. CDR1 and CDR2 from the germline V gene are MNHEY and SVGAGI. This CDR3 region has 15 residues. CDR3 nucleotide sequence: TGTGCCAGCAGTTACTCGATGGCCGGCGACACTGAAGCTTTCTTT. Protein product: CASSYSMAGDTEAFF.

The rearrangement joins TRBV2 to TRBJ1-4, with D uncertain. Per germline, CDR1 SNHLY and CDR2 FYNNEI. This CDR3 region has 12 residues. The ends were cut back, 6 bases at V and 7 bases at J, with 9 bases in the middle. CDR3 loop: CASRPTFEKLFF. CDR3 bases: TGTGCCAGCAGACCGACCTTTGAAAAACTGTTTTTT.

V and J are TRBV6-2 or TRBV6-3 and TRBJ1-1, with 7 bases matching TRBD1. Germline CDR1 reads MNHEY; CDR2 reads SVGEGT. This CDR3 is built from 12 residues. J lost 7 bases, V lost 5 bases, and 4 bases had no gene match. The CDR3 nucleotides are TGTGCCAGCAGTCAACAGGGGAGTGAAGCTTTCTTT. Translation: CASSQQGSEAFF.

The chain recombines TRBV9 with TRBJ1-1; TRBD1 aligns across 7 bases. Looked up from germline, CDR1 is SGDLS and CDR2 is YYNGEE. With V trimmed by 4 bases and J by 2 bases, 8 bases remained unmatched. This CDR3 is 15 amino acids long. CDR3 coding DNA: TGTGCCAGCAGCCCACACCGGGACAGTAACACTGAAGCTTTCTTT. As protein: CASSPHRDSNTEAFF.

The chain carries TRBV9 and TRBJ1-2, with D possibly TRBD1 on 5 matching bases. The ends were cut back, 4 bases at V and 1 base at J, with 11 bases in the middle. This CDR3 has 14 residues. Per the germline V gene, CDR1 is SGDLS and CDR2 is YYNGEE. The CDR3 DNA reads as TGTGCCAGCAGCCCCGGGACTCGTAACTATGGCTACACCTTC. Translating gives CASSPGTRNYGYTF.

V usage is TRBV6-5 and J usage is TRBJ1-5; maybe TRBD1 (6 bases). V gave up 5 bases and J gave up 10 bases, with 21 bases separating them. There are 15 residues in the CDR3. Germline V gene lookup returns CDR1 MNHEY and CDR2 SVGAGI. The CDR3 bases are TGTGCCAGCAGTCCCGCAGGGGCACCTCCTCGACCCCAGCATTTT. Protein sequence: CASSPAGAPPRPQHF.